The subject of this entry is one T cell receptor beta chain. Antigen unknown. This specimen comes from a study of cytomegalovirus exposure and HLA in healthy donors. The assay was immunoSEQ multiplex PCR, and TCRdb's table has in-frame clones only and misses some. This table has under 250,000 clones, roughly 87% appearing once. In germline, CDR1 is SGHTS, CDR2 YDEGEE. The CDR3 extends over 13 amino acids. Deletions cut 4 bases from V and 6 bases from J, with 11 bases between. Broader study findings: Rarity marked most TCR sequences, yet some public TCRs occurred in many donors. First-cohort TCR clusters were later found to tend to co-occur in the 120 or so validation repertoires.

The chain joins TRBV5-8 to TRBJ2-1; a possible D gene is TRBD2 (6 bases). This clonotype was sampled from a young woman in good health and CMV-seropositive. Sequenced input: PBMCs. The CDR3 reads CASSLGLLNEQFF. Written as DNA, the CDR3 is TGTGCCAGCAGCCTGGGACTCCTCAATGAGCAGTTCTTC.